This T cell receptor (beta chain) was identified during a study of cytotoxic CD8 clonotypes in ibrutinib-treated CLL (dated by TCRdb to the early 2020s). Concerning the study at large: In this cohort, more than 14 patients were treatment-naive and ten to eleven were relapsed/refractory, while approximately 18 had unmutated IGHV. Longitudinal samples were available for about 30% of the roughly 86 trial participants. Responses were partial in roughly 24 patients and complete in 2; after median approximately 66 months follow-up, roughly 14 stayed in remission and 12 progressed. Patients were still on ibrutinib when every remission and progressive disease sample was collected. On average, each sample yielded hundreds of thousands of productive templates and tens of thousands of productive rearrangements. Samples at response were collected after a median of 12 months of treatment, with a range of about 6 to 40 months. Cryopreserved peripheral blood mononuclear cells were obtained prior to treatment, at the time of response, and at either disease progression or sustained remission.

On a MiSeq, deep resolution sequencing aimed for a depth between 1 in 1 million and 1 in 200,000 T cells, with each clonotype covered 10x on average. The immunoSEQ hsTCRB Kit was used to generate the TCR beta libraries. In the authors' own workflow: The data were analyzed with ImmunoSEQ Analyzer and ImmunoSEQ Data Assistant, and V, D and J gene assignments followed IMGT definitions. Clonality, which ranges from 0 to 1, was calculated by subtracting the normalized Shannon entropy of productive rearrangement frequencies from one. Only overrepresented clonotypes making up at least 0.05% of each patient's repertoire were included in the public clonotype analysis. Some twelve age-matched healthy donor repertoires from immuneACCESS were used as controls for clonality. This is the immuneACCESS table as TCRdb keeps it, with only in-frame sequences that have V and J called. A part of the clones is gone; compared with another copy, unresolved V genes explain less than half, and the rest is unexplained. That table gives V, J and clone size, and the DNA gave D and trimming. Within this sample are roughly 330,000 clones, with roughly two thirds of them counted one time only. Just under 6.5% of the sample rests with the top ten.

For TCR beta library preparation, roughly 2 micrograms of genomic DNA were extracted from the cryopreserved PBMCs. Longitudinal blood samples from CLL patients receiving ibrutinib monotherapy were subjected to high-throughput TCR beta sequencing. The patients were enrolled in a single-center, open-label phase 2 trial of ibrutinib monotherapy. With respect to this clone: Its cognate antigen has yet to be identified. No base-level quality is on record; no much larger clone is a single base apart. Other DNA variants within this sample encode the same CDR3.

Here is what the overall study found, with its caveats: At ibrutinib response clonality went up, during sustained remission it held steady, and at progression it dropped back toward baseline. Public clonotypes were rare and either contracted or stayed stable during treatment, and the rise in clonality at ibrutinib response reflected the expansion of private clonotypes. Baseline clonality was found to be higher than that of age-matched healthy donors and was strongly correlated with circulating CD8+ T-cell counts. Lymph node repertoires were not examined, and the timing of sampling was not matched between patients in sustained remission and those whose disease progressed.

The V and J ends are trimmed by 1 base and 1 base, leaving 4 bases between them. The CDR1 and CDR2 encoded by the germline V gene are SGHTA and FQGNSA. The CDR3 runs 13 residues from the cysteine to the phenylalanine. Only the CDR3 DNA is retained, 39 bases long and in frame from the first base. This TCR was recovered from a human donor with chronic lymphocytic leukemia. Sequencing used PBMCs, obtained after 36 months of ibrutinib treatment. The chain joins TRBV7-2 to TRBJ1-1, with an unclear D gene assignment. The CDR3 in this case is CASSLDRNTEAFF. The sequenced DNA: TGTGCCAGCAGCTTAGACAGGAACACTGAAGCTTTCTTT.